These 13 T cell receptor beta chains were sequenced from one sample in a study of metastatic and nonmetastatic thyroid tumors. With MiXCR, TCRdb called clones anew from the PCR reads. The data hold under 35,000 clones, with about a sixth observed a single time. Thyroid surgery was preceded by no treatment in any patient. Material for sequencing was blood. The receptors were gathered from a female donor with papillary thyroid cancer or a benign thyroid nodule (not recorded which). Some clones in this sample may be carry-over from other donors' samples.

This clone was recorded at least ten times. V usage is TRBV20-1 and J usage is TRBJ2-1; D is perhaps TRBD2 (6 bases). The CDR3 length is 11 residues. Trimming stripped 3 bases from V and 10 bases from J, with 10 bases between. CDR1 and CDR2 (germline): DFQATT, SNEGSKA (reference sequence). CDR3 in DNA: TGCAGTGCTAGTGGAGGGAGGGAGCAGTTCTTC. Protein: CSASGGREQFF.

There are many counts of this clone. This rearrangement joins TRBV6-1 to TRBJ2-5; a possible D gene is TRBD2 (6 bases). The V gene lost 5 bases and the J gene lost 2 bases, with 15 bases spanning the gap. CDR1 is MNHNS, CDR2 SASEGT, per germline. The CDR3 is 15 residues long. CDR3 in amino acids: CASSTPGLFQETQYF. CDR3 DNA sequence: TGTGCCAGCAGTACCCCGGGACTTTTTCAAGAGACCCAGTACTTC.

This clone was seen repeatedly, ten times or more. This chain joins TRBV29-1 and TRBJ1-2; TRBD1 aligns across 10 bases. Germline loops: CDR1 SQVTM, CDR2 ANQGSEA. The CDR3 runs 13 residues. V lost 3 bases to trimming and J lost 5 bases; unmatched junction nucleotides: 3. CDR3: CSVDGQGGYGYTF. CDR3 nucleotides: TGCAGCGTTGACGGACAGGGGGGATATGGCTACACCTTC.

As concerns this clone: The conserved final phenylalanine or tryptophan is absent from the CDR3, which likely points to a read error. CDR3: CASSQGARQGGYGYTI. The CDR3 nucleotides are TGCGCCAGTAGCCAAGGAGCGAGACAGGGGGGGTATGGCTACACCATC. The gene calls are TRBV4-1 and TRBJ1-2; 9 bases fit TRBD1. CDR1 and CDR2 (germline): MGHRA, YSYEKL. The CDR3 contains 16 residues.

The sample holds many counts of this clone. The chain recombines TRBV6-1 with TRBJ2-2; possible D gene TRBD2, 5 bases. This CDR3 contains 14 residues. The germline V gene has CDR1 MNHNS and CDR2 SASEGT. V was clipped by 5 bases and J by 4 bases, with 11 bases between them. Here the CDR3 reads CASSSPGSTGELFF. The CDR3 DNA follows: TGTGCCAGCAGTTCTCCGGGATCCACCGGGGAGCTGTTTTTT.

This clone was recorded many times. The chain recombines TRBV27 with TRBJ2-1; TRBD2 agrees at 7 bases. Germline loops: CDR1 MNHEY, CDR2 SMNVEV (reference sequence). The CDR3 totals 13 residues. V shed 5 bases and J 12 bases; nucleotides not matched to a gene: 10. The CDR3 DNA is TGTGCCAGCAGTCCCAAGCCGGGACTAAGGCAGTTCTTC. It specifies CASSPKPGLRQFF.

In its sample, this clone was seen many times. This chain joins TRBV27 and TRBJ2-1; D is unclear. V dropped 3 bases and J dropped 4 bases, with 7 bases sitting between them. Per germline, CDR1 MNHEY and CDR2 SMNVEV (reference sequence). The CDR3 length is 13 residues. CDR3 in DNA: TGTGCCAGCAGTTTTGGCCTGTACAATGAGCAGTTCTTC. It encodes CASSFGLYNEQFF.

In its sample, this clone was seen many times. At one end, the junction sequence differs from germline, possibly due to a read error. This chain links TRBV4-3 with TRBJ1-6, with D unclear. Per germline, CDR1 LGHNA and CDR2 YSLEER. The CDR3 has 14 amino acids. CDR3 region: CVSSQDRRIPPLHF. In DNA form, the CDR3 reads TGCGTCAGCAGCCAAGATCGAAGGATCCCACCCCTCCACTTT.

This clone occurred many times. V gene TRBV28 combines with J gene TRBJ2-7; 9 nucleotides align to TRBD1. V trimming: 4 bases; J trimming: 1 base; junction bases outside the gene matches: 2. CDR3 length: 14 amino acids. Germline V gene data show CDR1 as MDHEN and CDR2 as SYDVKM. CDR3 region: CASSSTGGSYEQYF. The CDR3 DNA reads TGTGCCAGCAGTTCGACAGGGGGTTCCTACGAGCAGTACTTC.

This clone was seen repeatedly, ten times or more. Mismatch with germline at one junction end may stem from a read error. Other DNA sequences in this sample translate to the same CDR3. The rearrangement joins TRBV7-3 to TRBJ2-5; 8 bases fit TRBD2. The CDR3 has 15 residues. CDR1 and CDR2 (germline): SGHTA, FQGTGA. The CDR3 DNA reads TGCGCCAGCAGCTCCGGACGGGGGGGTCAAGAGACCCAGTACTTC. It encodes CASSSGRGGQETQYF.

This clone was observed many times. The chain is built from TRBV3-1 and TRBJ2-1; 9 bases are shared with TRBD2. This CDR3 has 15 amino acids. With 1 base clipped from V and 4 bases from J, the junction kept 2 bases outside the gene matches. Germline loops: CDR1 LGHDT, CDR2 YNNKEL (reference sequence). CDR3 sequence (DNA): TGTGCCAGCAGCCAAGGTAGCGGGAGATACAATGAGCAGTTCTTC. This translates into CASSQGSGRYNEQFF.

The V call is TRBV6-2 or TRBV6-3, the J call TRBJ2-7; D not certain. Germline V gives CDR1 MNHEY, CDR2 SVGEGT. V was trimmed by 4 bases and J by 0 bases, leaving 10 bases between them. The CDR3 runs to 14 residues. The CDR3 nucleotides are TGTGCCAGCAGTTGCGGCCCTAGCTCCTACGAGCAGTACTTC. Its translation is CASSCGPSSYEQYF.

The V call is TRBV24-1, the J call TRBJ1-1, with D unclear. Trimming removed 0 bases from V and 11 bases from J, with 9 bases in between. This CDR3 spans 12 amino acids. Germline V gene lookup returns CDR1 KGHDR and CDR2 SFDVKD. The chain's CDR3 is CATSDLQGGAFF. For the CDR3, the DNA is TGTGCCACCAGTGATTTGCAAGGAGGTGCTTTCTTT.